This T cell receptor (beta chain) comes out of a study of cytomegalovirus exposure and HLA in healthy donors. General study points: V- and J-gene trimming in TCR beta was tied to a missense DCLRE1C variant by an analysis performed later. With high specificity and sensitivity, the classifier reportedly diagnosed cytomegalovirus status. Sequence variants that were highly shared formed a cluster that was likely a sequencing artifact.

There are 16 residues in the CDR3. With 5 bases clipped from V and 4 bases from J, the junction kept 11 bases outside the gene matches. CDR1 and CDR2 (germline): SGHAT, FQNNGV. Concerning this clone itself: What it binds is not known.

All donors participated as healthy donors of bone marrow. The PCR was carried out with 60 Vbeta primers and 13 Jbeta primers. TCRdb keeps only in-frame clones here, not all; method: immunoSEQ multiplex PCR. Seen here are about 38,000 clones, roughly 69% observed once, and the top ten hold 5% to 8%. Sequencing was done on a sample of PBMCs. This clonotype originated in a man aged 25-45 years in good health and CMV-seronegative. The chain links TRBV11-2 to TRBJ2-1; 7 bases are shared with TRBD2. The CDR3 is CASSPLSGKYYNEQFF. CDR3 sequence (DNA): TGTGCCAGCAGCCCCCTAAGCGGGAAATATTACAATGAGCAGTTCTTC.